Presented here are 27 T cell receptor beta chains from one specimen sequenced in a study of blood T cell repertoires in COVID-19. This table comes from immunoSEQ multiplex PCR, and its TCRdb copy is limited to in-frame clones, with some not included. The sample gives around 200,000 clones, 87% of which show up once; 1.9% is in the top ten. Specimen: peripheral blood. The receptors derive from a man in his forties or fifties with active or convalescent COVID-19.

The rearrangement uses TRBV27 and TRBJ2-7, with D tentatively TRBD2 (8 bases). The CDR3 length is 14 residues. V dropped 11 bases and J dropped 4 bases, with 21 bases sitting between them. Germline-derived CDR1 and CDR2 are MNHEY and SMNVEV (reference sequence). CDR3 region: CASRGETSAYEQYF. CDR3 nucleotides: TGTGCCTCCAGGGGGGAGACTAGCGCTTACGAGCAGTACTTC.

Concerning this clone: At one boundary the junction diverges from the germline segment, which might be a read error. V is TRBV27 and J is TRBJ1-2, with D tentatively TRBD1 (5 bases). Germline V gene lookup returns CDR1 MNHEY and CDR2 SMNVEV (reference sequence). This CDR3 is 14 amino acids long. CDR3 protein: CASSLYKGSYGYTF. The CDR3 DNA follows: TGTGCCAGCAGCTTATACAAGGGGTCCTATGGCTACACCTTC.

The V and J genes are TRBV25-1 and TRBJ2-5; D gene ambiguous. Deletions cut 1 base from V and 5 bases from J, with 11 bases between. Germline V gene sequence: CDR1 MGHDK, CDR2 SYGVNS. The CDR3 contains 14 residues. DNA for the CDR3: TGTGCCAGCAGTGAATTCCAGGCCCCCGAGACCCAGTACTTC. Its translation is CASSEFQAPETQYF.

V gene TRBV10-1 combines with J gene TRBJ2-3, with TRBD2 identical over 10 bases. The CDR3 has 15 residues. Trimming removed 3 bases from V and 4 bases from J; junction bases left unmatched: 4. In germline, CDR1 is WNHNN, CDR2 SYGVQD (reference sequence). The CDR3 region is CASSDLAGVADTQYF. The CDR3 DNA is TGCGCCAGCAGTGACCTAGCGGGAGTAGCAGATACGCAGTATTTT.

The CDR3 nucleotides are TGTGCCAGCAGCGGACAACTGGAAGCTTTCTTT. Its protein is CASSGQLEAFF. This rearrangement joins TRBV14 to TRBJ1-1, with a weak D call TRBD1 (5 bases). The CDR3 loop spans 11 amino acids. CDR1 is SGHDN and CDR2 is FVKESK in the germline V gene. V dropped 5 bases and J dropped 8 bases, with 9 bases sitting between them.

V and J are TRBV2 and TRBJ2-2; 7 nucleotides match TRBD2. Germline-derived CDR1 and CDR2 are SNHLY and FYNNEI. The V and J ends lost 6 bases and 5 bases, in that order; junction bases with no gene match: 15. There are 17 residues in the CDR3. The CDR3 nucleotides read TGTGCCAGCAGGCAAAGGTTCGGGGGGAGTCGAACCGGGGAGCTGTTTTTT. Protein: CASRQRFGGSRTGELFF. Variable domain in full (rest from reference TRBV2 and TRBJ2-2): EPEVTQTPSHQVTQMGQEVILRCVPISNHLYFYWYRQILGQKVEFLVSFYNNEISEKSEIFDDQFSVERPDGSNFTLKIRSTKLEDSAMYFCASRQRFGGSRTGELFFGEGSRLTVL.

The chain has TRBV12-3 or TRBV12-4 and TRBJ1-1; tentatively, D is TRBD1 (6 bases). CDR3 size: 12 residues. With 10 bases removed from V and 8 bases from J, the gap between germline ends came to 17 bases. CDR3: CAILHPRGEAFF. In DNA, the CDR3 is TGTGCCATCCTCCACCCTAGGGGGGAAGCTTTCTTT.

This rearrangement joins TRBV5-1 to TRBJ1-1, with D unclear. Germline assignment: CDR1 SGHRS and CDR2 YFSETQ. Trimming removed 3 bases from V and 3 bases from J, with 18 bases in between. CDR3 size: 16 residues. The chain's CDR3 is CASSSVIGVSDTEAFF. CDR3 bases: TGCGCCAGCAGCTCAGTCATCGGGGTTTCAGACACTGAAGCTTTCTTT. The variable domain in full, with the rest retrieved from reference TRBV5-1 and TRBJ1-1, is KAGVTQTPRYLIKTRGQQVTLSCSPISGHRSVSWYQQTPGQGLQFLFEYFSETQRNKGNFPGRFSGRQFSNSRSEMNVSTLELGDSALYLCASSSVIGVSDTEAFFGQGTRLTVV.

This clone has just one count. This sequence joins TRBV4-1 and TRBJ1-4; no clear D. The CDR3 is 14 residues long. The V gene lost 5 bases and the J gene lost 10 bases, with 17 bases spanning the gap. Germline V lookup: CDR1 MGHRA, CDR2 YSYEKL. The CDR3 loop is CASSLNVQRGKLFF. The CDR3 DNA reads as TGCGCCAGCAGCTTGAACGTTCAGCGGGGAAAACTGTTTTTT.

The chain has TRBV28 and TRBJ2-7; TRBD1 might be the D (6 bases). CDR1 and CDR2 from the germline V gene are MDHEN and SYDVKM. CDR3 size: 14 residues. V gave up 6 bases and J gave up 1 base, with 13 bases separating them. CDR3 DNA sequence: TGTGCCAGCAGGTCCGGGACACGATCCTACGAGCAGTACTTC. Encoded protein: CASRSGTRSYEQYF.

In this sample, this clone turned up a few times. This sequence joins TRBV27 and TRBJ2-6; the match to TRBD1 covers 7 bases. The CDR3 contains 15 residues. Germline V gene lookup returns CDR1 MNHEY and CDR2 SMNVEV (reference sequence). The J segment lost 1 base and the V segment lost 6 bases, leaving 3 bases of the junction unmatched. CDR3 sequence: CASREQGSGANVLTF. DNA for the CDR3: TGTGCCAGCAGGGAACAGGGGTCTGGGGCCAACGTCCTGACTTTC.

The chain couples TRBV9 to TRBJ1-4; D is perhaps TRBD1 (5 bases). CDR1 and CDR2 from the germline V gene are SGDLS and YYNGEE. The CDR3 spans 14 residues. V was trimmed by 1 base and J by 2 bases, leaving 6 bases between them. CDR3 in amino acids: CASSVPGTNEKLFF. The CDR3 DNA is TGTGCCAGCAGCGTACCAGGGACTAATGAAAAACTGTTTTTT.

This sequence joins TRBV11-2 and TRBJ2-1, with 13 bases that match TRBD2. Germline V lookup: CDR1 SGHAT, CDR2 FQNNGV. The V segment lost 5 bases and the J segment 4 bases; nucleotides outside the gene matches: 2. The length of the CDR3 is 15 residues. CDR3 loop: CASSLTSGRYNEQFF. Written as DNA, the CDR3 is TGTGCCAGCAGCCTGACTAGCGGGAGGTACAATGAGCAGTTCTTC.

This chain joins TRBV11-2 and TRBJ2-7; D is ambiguous. CDR1 and CDR2 (germline): SGHAT, FQNNGV. The V gene lost 7 bases and the J gene lost 6 bases, with 13 bases spanning the gap. The CDR3 runs 12 residues. CDR3: CASTILGGEQYF. As DNA, the CDR3 is TGTGCCAGCACCATCCTTGGCGGCGAGCAGTACTTC.

This chain joins TRBV11-2 and TRBJ2-7; 9 bases match TRBD1. Germline loops: CDR1 SGHAT, CDR2 FQNNGV. This CDR3 region has 12 residues. V shed 5 bases and J 6 bases; nucleotides not matched to a gene: 2. This chain's CDR3 is CASSLTGGEQYF. CDR3 nucleotides: TGTGCCAGCAGCCTGACAGGGGGCGAGCAGTACTTC.

The chain has TRBV30 and TRBJ1-1; D unresolved. Germline CDR1 and CDR2: GTSNPN and SVGIG (reference sequence). The CDR3 sequence is 15 residues long. V was cut by 4 bases and J by 1 base, with 16 bases left in between. DNA of the CDR3: TGTGCCTGGATCAGTGAATTCCCTCCGAACACTGAAGCTTTCTTT. Residues: CAWISEFPPNTEAFF.

The chain employs TRBV7-3 and TRBJ2-1, with TRBD2 matching over 9 bases. V lost 5 bases to trimming and J lost 7 bases; unmatched junction nucleotides: 15. The CDR3 contains 17 residues. Germline V gene lookup returns CDR1 SGHTA and CDR2 FQGTGA. The CDR3 DNA reads TGTGCCAGCAGCCCAAGGGGCGGGGGGGCAGAGGGTAATGAGCAGTTCTTC. Its translation: CASSPRGGGAEGNEQFF.

The rearrangement joins TRBV5-4 to TRBJ2-2; 12 bases are shared with TRBD2. The CDR3 covers 16 residues. In germline, CDR1 is SGHNT, CDR2 YYREEE (reference sequence). V lost 4 bases and J lost 4; bases outside the gene matches: 5. CDR3 loop: CASSGPSGGATGELFF. Here the CDR3 DNA reads TGTGCCAGCAGCGGACCTAGCGGGGGGGCCACCGGGGAGCTGTTTTTT. Together with reference TRBV5-4 and TRBJ2-2, the CDR3 gives the full variable domain: ETGVTQSPTHLIKTRGQQVTLRCSSQSGHNTVSWYQQALGQGPQFIFQYYREEENGRGNFPPRFSGLQFPNYSSELNVNALELDDSALYLCASSGPSGGATGELFFGEGSRLTVL.

This sequence joins TRBV28 and TRBJ2-7; 7 positions match TRBD2. After removal of 5 bases from V and 3 bases from J, the junction contained 16 bases not matched to a gene. The CDR3 consists of 17 residues. Germline lookup yields CDR1 MDHEN and CDR2 SYDVKM. The CDR3 reads CASSPDPSTGLFYEQYF. DNA of the CDR3: TGTGCCAGCAGTCCAGACCCCTCTACGGGACTATTCTACGAGCAGTACTTC.

This sequence joins TRBV5-1 and TRBJ2-7; TRBD2 aligns across 10 bases. Germline V lookup: CDR1 SGHRS, CDR2 YFSETQ. The V segment lost 0 bases and the J segment 4 bases; nucleotides outside the gene matches: 1. CDR3 length: 14 amino acids. CDR3 residues: CASSLELAGYEQYF. The CDR3 region has the DNA TGCGCCAGCAGCTTGGAACTAGCGGGATACGAGCAGTACTTC. Full variable domain (outside the CDR3, taken from reference TRBV5-1 and TRBJ2-7): KAGVTQTPRYLIKTRGQQVTLSCSPISGHRSVSWYQQTPGQGLQFLFEYFSETQRNKGNFPGRFSGRQFSNSRSEMNVSTLELGDSALYLCASSLELAGYEQYFGPGTRLTVT.

This rearrangement joins TRBV7-8 to TRBJ1-1, with a possible D match to TRBD1 (6 bases). The CDR3 totals 15 residues. V gave up 4 bases and J gave up 5 bases, with 17 bases separating them. Germline V gene data show CDR1 as SGHVS and CDR2 as FQNEAQ. CDR3 loop: CASSSTEGGRTEAFF. CDR3 bases: TGTGCCAGCAGCTCGACCGAGGGGGGGAGGACTGAAGCTTTCTTT.

J is TRBJ1-1 and V is TRBV10-3; D uncertain. CDR1 is ENHRY and CDR2 is SYGVKD in the germline V gene. Trimming took off 3 bases at V and 6 bases at J, with 11 bases between the two ends. The CDR3 has 13 residues. The CDR3: CAISEVGGPEAFF. The CDR3 region has the DNA TGTGCCATCAGTGAAGTGGGAGGCCCTGAAGCTTTCTTT.

The rearrangement joins TRBV20-1 to TRBJ1-3; D ambiguous. The germline gives CDR1 DFQATT, CDR2 SNEGSKA (reference sequence). V lost 3 bases and J lost 8, with 11 bases in between. This CDR3 contains 12 residues. DNA for the CDR3: TGCAGTGCTAGTCCCCGGGTCGACACCATATATTTT. It specifies CSASPRVDTIYF.

The genes are TRBV18 and TRBJ1-6, with TRBD1 identical over 9 bases. V shed 3 bases, J shed 8 bases, and the junction held 5 bases outside the gene matches. This CDR3 is 15 amino acids long. Germline V lookup: CDR1 KGHSH, CDR2 LQKENI. CDR3 residues: CASSPTGGWDSPLHF. In DNA, the CDR3 is TGTGCCAGCTCACCTACAGGGGGCTGGGATTCACCCCTCCACTTT.

The chain carries TRBV28 and TRBJ1-2; TRBD1 is a possible D gene (5 bases). This CDR3 has 15 amino acids. Germline CDR1 reads MDHEN; CDR2 reads SYDVKM. V shed 5 bases and J shed 2 bases, with 15 bases lying between them. CDR3 in amino acids: CASSPPLGGNYGYTF. The CDR3 bases are TGTGCCAGCAGTCCTCCCCTTGGGGGGAACTATGGCTACACCTTC.

In its sample, this clone was seen once. CDR3 region: CASSNDRVYGYTF. The CDR3, as DNA: TGTGCCAGCTCTAACGACAGAGTATATGGCTACACCTTC. This chain uses TRBV18 with TRBJ1-2, with D possibly TRBD1 on 5 matching bases. Looked up from germline, CDR1 is KGHSH and CDR2 is LQKENI. The CDR3 is 13 residues long. V was trimmed by 6 bases and J by 5 bases, leaving 13 bases between them. Variable domain in full (rest from reference TRBV18 and TRBJ1-2): NAGVMQNPRHLVRRRGQEARLRCSPMKGHSHVYWYRQLPEEGLKFMVYLQKENIIDESGMPKERFSAEFPKEGPSILRIQQVVRGDSAAYFCASSNDRVYGYTFGSGTRLTVV.

The chain carries TRBV30 and TRBJ1-4, with 8 bases matching TRBD1. Germline V gene sequence: CDR1 GTSNPN, CDR2 SVGIG (reference sequence). V gave up 2 bases and J gave up 5 bases; unmatched junction bases: 13. The CDR3 runs to 17 residues. In DNA, the CDR3 is TGTGCCTGGAGTTCGACAGGGGTGGGGAGCTACAATGAAAAACTGTTTTTT. Translated, it gives CAWSSTGVGSYNEKLFF.